This T cell receptor (beta chain) derives from a study of cytomegalovirus exposure and HLA in healthy donors. TCRdb keeps only in-frame clones here, not all; method: immunoSEQ multiplex PCR. Among 250,000 or so clones listed, around 87% were seen once. V was pared by 4 bases and J by 5 bases, with 15 bases between. The germline gives CDR1 LNHDA, CDR2 SQIVND (reference sequence). The CDR3 sequence is 15 residues long. The chain couples TRBV19 to TRBJ2-4; no clear D gene. This clonotype was obtained from a young man in good health and CMV-seronegative. The sequenced sample was PBMCs. The CDR3 loop is CASSTTWLTQNIQYF. CDR3 coding DNA: TGTGCCAGTAGTACCACATGGTTGACTCAAAACATTCAGTACTTC. Looking up the rest from reference TRBV19 and TRBJ2-4 gives the full variable domain: DGGITQSPKYLFRKEGQNVTLSCEQNLNHDAMYWYRQDPGQGLRLIYYSQIVNDFQKGDIAEGYSVSREKKESFPLTVTSAQKNPTAFYLCASSTTWLTQNIQYFGAGTRLSVL.